Listed below are T cell receptor beta chains from one sample, sequenced in a study of blood T cell repertoires in COVID-19. Generated by immunoSEQ multiplex PCR, the TCRdb table keeps only in-frame clones and is missing some. The profile covers 120,000 to 150,000 clones, with about four fifths appearing a single time and 4.5% to 6% taken by the ten largest. The sample consisted of peripheral blood. The receptors derive from a human donor in a cohort sampled during active COVID-19. Each CDR3 is given with its conserved first and last residue. The D gene is left open where the match is weak. Clone size, where shown, is once, few, many, or a class for clones that have expanded.

J	size	D	V	CDR3	DNA
TRBJ2-5	NA	TRBD1	TRBV15	CATSREGVTGEETQYF	TGTGCCACCAGCAGAGAGGGGGTGACAGGGGAAGAGACCCAGTACTTC
TRBJ1-5	NA	TRBD1	TRBV28	CASSYPGQGRGFRSNQPQHF	TGTGCCAGCAGCTACCCGGGACAGGGGAGGGGGTTTCGAAGCAATCAGCCCCAGCATTTT
TRBJ1-6	NA	NA	TRBV6-6	CASSYLRPEDNSPLHF	TGTGCCAGCAGTTACCTGCGGCCAGAGGATAATTCACCCCTCCACTTT
TRBJ2-1	NA	NA	TRBV3-1/TRBV3-2	CASSQGSGAYNEQFF	TGTGCCAGCAGCCAAGGCTCGGGAGCCTACAATGAGCAGTTCTTC
TRBJ2-2	NA	TRBD2	TRBV15	CATSRGREGRHTGELFF	TGTGCCACCAGCAGAGGACGGGAGGGCCGGCACACCGGGGAGCTGTTTTTT
TRBJ2-1	NA	NA	TRBV20-1	CSASRPSNEQFF	TGCAGTGCTAGTAGGCCTAGCAATGAGCAGTTCTTC
TRBJ2-5	NA	TRBD1	TRBV3-1/TRBV3-2	CASSPLSGARGLRETQYF	TGTGCCAGCAGCCCCCTGTCTGGGGCCAGGGGGCTTAGAGAGACCCAGTACTTC
TRBJ1-5	NA	NA	TRBV19	CASSILGGGSNQPQHF	TGTGCCAGTAGTATATTGGGAGGGGGTAGCAATCAGCCCCAGCATTTT
TRBJ2-1	NA	TRBD2	TRBV7-3	CASSNGLAGGLRDEQFF	TGTGCCAGCAGCAACGGACTAGCGGGGGGCCTTAGGGATGAGCAGTTCTTC
TRBJ2-5	NA	TRBD2	TRBV28	CASTLAGGQETQYF	TGTGCCAGCACCCTAGCGGGGGGACAAGAGACCCAGTACTTC
TRBJ2-5	once	NA	TRBV9	CASSVQGEETQYF	TGTGCCAGCAGCGTGCAGGGCGAAGAGACCCAGTACTTC
TRBJ2-7	NA	NA	TRBV28	CASSFSVYEQYF	TGTGCCAGCAGTTTCTCGGTCTACGAGCAGTACTTC
TRBJ1-4	NA	TRBD1	TRBV2	CASSGDRVFEKLFF	TGTGCCAGCAGCGGGGACAGGGTATTTGAAAAACTGTTTTTT
TRBJ2-1	NA	TRBD2	TRBV9	CASSVVSGGRNEQFF	TGTGCCAGCAGCGTAGTTTCGGGGGGGCGTAATGAGCAGTTCTTC
TRBJ1-2	NA	NA	TRBV23-1	CASSQSIKEHYGYTF	TGCGCCAGCAGTCAATCGATTAAGGAGCACTATGGCTACACCTTC
TRBJ2-3	NA	TRBD2	TRBV5-1	CASSWGLAVIGDTQYF	TGCGCCAGCAGTTGGGGACTAGCGGTCATCGGTGATACGCAGTATTTT
TRBJ1-5	few	NA	TRBV28	CASSSGNQPQHF	TGTGCCAGCAGTTCAGGCAATCAGCCCCAGCATTTT
TRBJ2-7	NA	NA	TRBV15	CATSSKRSSYEQYF	TGTGCCACCAGCAGTAAAAGGAGCTCCTACGAGCAGTACTTC
TRBJ1-5	once	NA	TRBV19	CASSIGVGDTFNQPQHF	TGTGCCAGTAGTATAGGAGTTGGGGACACCTTCAATCAGCCCCAGCATTTT
TRBJ2-3	NA	NA	TRBV6-4	CASSDSGADTDTQYF	TGTGCCAGCAGTGACTCAGGGGCTGACACAGATACGCAGTATTTT
TRBJ2-2	NA	TRBD2	TRBV2	CASSLRTSGSGELFF	TGTGCCAGCAGCCTCCGGACTAGCGGGTCCGGGGAGCTGTTTTTT
TRBJ2-4	NA	NA	TRBV6-1	CASSDDRAKNIQYF	TGTGCCAGCAGTGACGACAGGGCCAAAAACATTCAGTACTTC
TRBJ1-5	NA	TRBD1	TRBV9	CASSEGTGQGQPQHF	TGTGCCAGCAGCGAGGGGACAGGGCAGGGCCAGCCCCAGCATTTT
TRBJ1-5	once	NA	TRBV30	CAWSANTQAISNQPQHF	TGTGCCTGGAGCGCCAACACACAGGCAATTAGCAATCAGCCCCAGCATTTT
TRBJ1-2	NA	NA	TRBV19	CASAGGGLVSGYTF	TGTGCCAGCGCCGGGGGGGGCCTTGTGAGCGGCTACACCTTC
TRBJ1-5	NA	TRBD1	TRBV5-1	CASSLGTGVQPQHF	TGCGCCAGCAGCTTGGGGACAGGGGTTCAGCCCCAGCATTTT
TRBJ2-1	NA	TRBD2	TRBV7-3	CASSTGTTTTYNEQFF	TGTGCCAGCAGCACGGGGACTACAACGACTTACAATGAGCAGTTCTTC
TRBJ2-7	NA	TRBD1	TRBV7-2	CASSLVGGSQGHEQYF	TGTGCCAGCAGCTTAGTAGGGGGCTCACAGGGTCACGAGCAGTACTTC
TRBJ2-7	NA	TRBD1	TRBV18	CASSLGQGTGEQYF	TGTGCCAGCTCACTCGGACAGGGAACCGGCGAGCAGTACTTC
TRBJ2-5	NA	TRBD1	TRBV7-6	CASSFRTGGEETQYF	TGTGCCAGCAGCTTTCGGACAGGGGGCGAGGAGACCCAGTACTTC
TRBJ2-1	NA	NA	TRBV29-1	CSAQGTNYNEQFF	TGCAGCGCCCAGGGGACAAATTACAATGAGCAGTTCTTC
TRBJ2-3	once	NA	TRBV29-1	CSVGLADTQYF	TGCAGCGTTGGGCTAGCTGATACGCAGTATTTT
TRBJ2-5	NA	NA	TRBV3-1/TRBV3-2	CASSHGSQTQYF	TGTGCCAGCAGCCACGGGTCCCAGACCCAGTACTTC
TRBJ1-2	NA	NA	TRBV3-1/TRBV3-2	CASSRWGDNYGYTF	TGTGCCAGCAGCCGCTGGGGGGATAACTATGGCTACACCTTC
TRBJ1-6	NA	TRBD1	TRBV28	CATGGTEGSPLHF	TGTGCCACCGGCGGGACAGAGGGTTCACCCCTCCACTTT
TRBJ1-1	few	NA	TRBV10-3	CAISEGRVNTEAFF	TGTGCCATCAGTGAGGGCAGGGTGAACACTGAAGCTTTCTTT
TRBJ2-2	NA	NA	TRBV7-8	CASSLVSRRGINTGELFF	TGTGCCAGCAGCTTAGTATCACGACGGGGTATCAACACCGGGGAGCTGTTTTTT
TRBJ2-1	once	TRBD2	TRBV7-6	CASSPGGAGPYNEQFF	TGTGCCAGCAGCCCGGGGGGGGCGGGACCCTACAATGAGCAGTTCTTC
TRBJ2-3	NA	TRBD2	TRBV6-1	CASSVELAGITDTQYF	TGTGCCAGCAGTGTGGAACTAGCGGGGATCACAGATACGCAGTATTTT
TRBJ1-2	few	NA	TRBV5-6	CASSLWGHIVYTF	TGTGCCAGCAGCTTGTGGGGACATATCGTCTACACCTTC
TRBJ2-3	few	NA	TRBV5-8	CASSLVEGAGWADTQYF	TGTGCCAGCAGCTTGGTCGAGGGGGCGGGATGGGCAGATACGCAGTATTTT
TRBJ2-1	NA	NA	TRBV27	CASSFSPGGFHNEQFF	TGTGCCAGCAGTTTTTCCCCTGGCGGGTTTCACAATGAGCAGTTCTTC
TRBJ1-1	NA	NA	TRBV19	CASRTGRRSTEAFF	TGTGCCAGTAGGACAGGAAGAAGGAGCACTGAAGCTTTCTTT
TRBJ1-4	NA	NA	TRBV7-2	CASSLDRDSEKLFF	TGTGCCAGCAGCTTAGACCGGGATTCTGAAAAACTGTTTTTT
TRBJ2-5	NA	NA	TRBV4-1	CASSQGSGLGRGETQYF	TGCGCCAGCAGCCAGGGTTCGGGATTGGGTCGGGGAGAGACCCAGTACTTC
TRBJ2-1	once	TRBD2	TRBV5-1	CASTLIAGVRNEQFF	TGCGCCAGCACCCTAATAGCGGGAGTCCGCAATGAGCAGTTCTTC
TRBJ2-5	NA	TRBD2	TRBV5-1	CASSLVGGKETQYF	TGCGCCAGCAGCTTGGTCGGGGGGAAGGAGACCCAGTACTTC
TRBJ2-7	few	TRBD1	TRBV19	CASSPPGQGSYEQYF	TGTGCCAGTAGTCCCCCGGGACAGGGTTCCTACGAGCAGTACTTC
TRBJ2-3	NA	NA	TRBV2	CASRLERSPSTDTQYF	TGTGCCAGCAGGCTAGAAAGGTCCCCTAGCACAGATACGCAGTATTTT
TRBJ2-7	NA	NA	TRBV5-1	CASSLAGSSPYEQYF	TGCGCCAGCAGCTTGGCCGGTTCATCACCCTACGAGCAGTACTTC
TRBJ2-7	NA	NA	TRBV25-1	CASSPQGYEQYF	TGTGCCAGCAGTCCCCAGGGATACGAGCAGTACTTC
TRBJ2-1	NA	TRBD2	TRBV7-2	CASSPSGSDEQFF	TGTGCCAGCAGCCCTAGCGGGAGTGATGAGCAGTTCTTC
TRBJ1-4	NA	NA	TRBV6-5	CASSLNGGGSEKLFF	TGTGCCAGCAGCCTCAACGGGGGGGGCAGCGAAAAACTGTTTTTT
TRBJ2-5	NA	TRBD2	TRBV7-2	CASSLGAGGTRYF	TGTGCCAGCAGCTTAGGAGCGGGGGGGACTCGATACTTC
TRBJ1-2	NA	NA	TRBV12-3/TRBV12-4	CASSTGFYGYTF	TGTGCCAGCAGTACAGGATTCTATGGCTACACCTTC
TRBJ2-2	few	NA	TRBV3-1/TRBV3-2	CASSQETRADTGELFF	TGTGCCAGCAGCCAAGAGACCAGAGCGGACACCGGGGAGCTGTTTTTT
TRBJ1-2	NA	TRBD1	TRBV7-9	CASSYAGTGGDYTF	TGTGCCAGCAGCTATGCCGGGACAGGGGGCGACTACACCTTC
TRBJ2-6	NA	TRBD1	TRBV6-5	CASSLTGAGANVLTF	TGTGCCAGCAGTTTAACAGGGGCTGGGGCCAACGTCCTGACTTTC